This is a list of T cell receptor beta chains from one sample in a study of blood T cell repertoires in COVID-19. Using immunoSEQ multiplex PCR, the repertoire was profiled, and TCRdb retains in-frame clones only, with some absent. The repertoire holds nearly 300,000 clones, with 70% to 90% as singletons. Sequenced material: peripheral blood. All receptors come from a woman aged 25 to 39 who had recovered from COVID-19. Both conserved end residues are part of each CDR3. A D gene is named only where the DNA matches it firmly. Where a row states a size, it is once, few, many or the class of an expanded clone; other rows omit it.

clone_size,d_call,v_call,j_call,cdr3_nt,cdr3_aa
NA,TRBD1,TRBV5-8,TRBJ2-2,TGTGCCAGCAGCTCCCTAATCCATAGACAGGGAGCCGGGGAGCTGTTTTTT,CASSSLIHRQGAGELFF
NA,NA,TRBV12-3/TRBV12-4,TRBJ1-4,TGTGCCAGCAGTTTTGGGGCGAATGAAAAACTGTTTTTT,CASSFGANEKLFF
NA,NA,TRBV7-2,TRBJ2-1,TGTGCCAGCAGCTTAAGTCCGGGGTCCAATGAGCAGTTCTTC,CASSLSPGSNEQFF
NA,NA,TRBV5-1,TRBJ2-5,TGCGCCAGCAGCTTGGGCCGGGGATGGGAGACCCAGTACTTC,CASSLGRGWETQYF
NA,TRBD1,TRBV7-9,TRBJ2-2,TGTGCCAGCAGCCCGGGACAGGGCGAGGCCGGGGAGCTGTTTTTT,CASSPGQGEAGELFF
NA,NA,TRBV4-1,TRBJ2-2,TGCGCCAGCACTGGCGGGGGCGCATCAGGGAACACCGGGGAGCTGTTTTTT,CASTGGGASGNTGELFF
NA,NA,TRBV9,TRBJ2-6,TGTGCCAGCAGCGTTGGGCAGCATGGGGCCAACGTCCTGACTTTC,CASSVGQHGANVLTF
once,TRBD2,TRBV2,TRBJ2-1,TGTGCCAGCAGTGAAGCGTATTCCGGGGGGGCCGGGAATGAGCAGTTCTTC,CASSEAYSGGAGNEQFF
NA,TRBD1,TRBV7-3,TRBJ1-1,TGTGCCAGCAGCCCGACCGGGACAGGGATCACTGAAGCTTTCTTT,CASSPTGTGITEAFF
many,TRBD1,TRBV5-1,TRBJ1-5,TGCGCCAGCAGCAGATGGACAGGGGGAAACCAGCCCCAGCATTTT,CASSRWTGGNQPQHF
NA,TRBD1,TRBV4-3,TRBJ2-7,TGCGCCAGCAGCCAAGATTTCGCGACAGGGAACCTCGAGCAGTACTTC,CASSQDFATGNLEQYF
NA,TRBD2,TRBV6-2/TRBV6-3,TRBJ2-2,TGTGCCAGCAGTTATCCTAGCGGGGGCCTGAACACCGGGGAGCTGTTTTTT,CASSYPSGGLNTGELFF
NA,NA,TRBV5-1,TRBJ1-1,TGCGCCAGCAGCTTGGAATCCTACACTGAAGCTTTCTTT,CASSLESYTEAFF
NA,TRBD1,TRBV6-1,TRBJ1-3,TGTGCCAGCAGTGCCTTACTTGGACAGGGTGATGGAAACACCATATATTTT,CASSALLGQGDGNTIYF
NA,NA,TRBV6-1,TRBJ1-5,TGTGCCAGCAGTGAAGCCGGGATTTATCAGCCCCAGCATTTT,CASSEAGIYQPQHF
NA,TRBD1,TRBV6-2/TRBV6-3,TRBJ1-5,TGTGCCAGCAGTTTGGGACAGCTAAGGACCCAGCATTTT,CASSLGQLRTQHF
NA,NA,TRBV6-1,TRBJ2-3,TGTGCCAGCAGTGAGGGACTTTGGGGACCTAGCACAGATACGCAGTATTTT,CASSEGLWGPSTDTQYF
NA,NA,TRBV7-2,TRBJ1-2,TGTGCCAGCAGCTTTGACAACAACTATGGCTACACCTTC,CASSFDNNYGYTF
NA,NA,TRBV14,TRBJ2-7,TGTGCCAGCAGCCTTGACAGTTGGTCCAACGAGCAGTACTTC,CASSLDSWSNEQYF
few,NA,TRBV5-1,TRBJ2-2,TGCGCCAGCACCATCACGACAGGATTCACCGGGGAGCTGTTTTTT,CASTITTGFTGELFF
NA,NA,TRBV18,TRBJ1-5,TGTGCCAGCTCACAAGGGGGGGCTCGCAATCAGCCCCAGCATTTT,CASSQGGARNQPQHF
NA,NA,TRBV5-8,TRBJ2-7,TGTGCCAGCAGGTCCACAGGGAAGGGCTACGAGCAGTACTTC,CASRSTGKGYEQYF
NA,NA,TRBV6-1,TRBJ1-2,TGTGCCAGCAGTGAAGGGGCAGGCTATCAATATGGCTACACCTTC,CASSEGAGYQYGYTF
NA,NA,TRBV28,TRBJ1-5,TGTGCCAGCAGTTTGGACTCCCGAGGGAGATGGGATCAGCCCCAGCATTTT,CASSLDSRGRWDQPQHF
NA,NA,TRBV6-5,TRBJ1-5,TGTGCCAGCAGTTACGGCCCTAATCAGCCCCAGCATTTT,CASSYGPNQPQHF
NA,TRBD2,TRBV11-3,TRBJ2-2,TGTGCCAGCAGCTCAGTCTTTCAGGGAGGGACCGGGGAGCTGTTTTTT,CASSSVFQGGTGELFF
NA,NA,TRBV7-9,TRBJ1-2,TGTGCCAGCAGCCCCAACAGCTATGGCTACACCTTC,CASSPNSYGYTF
NA,TRBD2,TRBV28,TRBJ2-3,TGTGCCAGCAGTGGACTAGCGGGGGCCCGGGATACGCAGTATTTT,CASSGLAGARDTQYF
NA,NA,TRBV7-9,TRBJ1-4,TGTGCCAGATGGGGCGGTAGTCCAATTGATGAAAAACTGTTTTTT,CARWGGSPIDEKLFF
NA,TRBD1,TRBV4-1,TRBJ1-1,TGCGCCAGCAGCCCCGACAGGGGTTACACTGAAGCTTTCTTT,CASSPDRGYTEAFF
once,TRBD2,TRBV5-1,TRBJ2-2,TGCGCCAGCAGCTTGGCCGCAGGGAGGGCTGGGGAGCTGTTTTTT,CASSLAAGRAGELFF
NA,TRBD1,TRBV30,TRBJ2-7,TGTGCCCATCAAGACAGGGGCGAGCAGTACTTC,CAHQDRGEQYF
NA,TRBD2,TRBV6-5,TRBJ2-7,TGTGCCAGCAGACCCGGGACTAGCAACCACGAGCAGTACTTC,CASRPGTSNHEQYF
NA,TRBD1,TRBV15,TRBJ1-4,TGTGCCACCAGCAGGGGCAGGGGGACTAATGAAAAACTGTTTTTT,CATSRGRGTNEKLFF
NA,NA,TRBV5-5,TRBJ2-5,TGTGCCAGCAGCTTAAGGACATTGCCCCAAGAGACCCAGTACTTC,CASSLRTLPQETQYF
NA,TRBD1,TRBV28,TRBJ1-4,TGTGCCAGCAGTAAGACAGGGACTACTAATGAAAAACTGTTTTTT,CASSKTGTTNEKLFF
NA,TRBD1,TRBV4-1,TRBJ1-4,TGCGCCAGCAGCCAAGAGGGGACAGGGAGGTTCGAAAAACTGTTTTTT,CASSQEGTGRFEKLFF
NA,NA,TRBV4-1,TRBJ2-1,TGCGCCAGCAGCCAAGATTATGGCGGTTCCTACAATGAGCAGTTCTTC,CASSQDYGGSYNEQFF
NA,TRBD2,TRBV19,TRBJ2-1,TGTGCCAGTAGTATGTCTGGCGGGGGTAACAATGAGCAGTTCTTC,CASSMSGGGNNEQFF
NA,TRBD1,TRBV7-9,TRBJ1-4,TGTGCCAGCAGCGCAAGCGGGACAGGGGTTGAAAAACTGTTTTTT,CASSASGTGVEKLFF
once,NA,TRBV28,TRBJ2-7,TGTGCCAGCCCCCCCCCGGGACATCGTGGGGAGCAGTACTTC,CASPPPGHRGEQYF
NA,NA,TRBV5-4,TRBJ2-2,TGTGCCAGCAGCTTGATTTCAAACACCGGGGAGCTGTTTTTT,CASSLISNTGELFF
NA,TRBD1,TRBV5-1,TRBJ1-2,TGCGCCAGCAGCCTCCGTAGCCCGGGACAGGGGTATGGCTACACCTTC,CASSLRSPGQGYGYTF
NA,NA,TRBV19,TRBJ2-3,TGTGCCAGTAGCCACCGATGGGACCGGGGGACAGATACGCAGTATTTT,CASSHRWDRGTDTQYF
NA,NA,TRBV27,TRBJ1-4,TGTGCCAGCAGTTTATCGTGGTGGGGGGGTGTTGGCGAAAAACTGTTTTTT,CASSLSWWGGVGEKLFF
NA,NA,TRBV2,TRBJ1-3,TGTGCCAGCAGCCTAACCTCTGGAAACACCATATATTTT,CASSLTSGNTIYF
NA,TRBD2,TRBV6-6,TRBJ2-5,TGTGCCAGCAGAAGCGGGGGGGAAGAGACCCAGTACTTC,CASRSGGEETQYF
NA,TRBD1,TRBV6-4,TRBJ2-6,TGTGCCAGCAGTGACTCAGGGGGCGCTGGGGCCAACGTCCTGACTTTC,CASSDSGGAGANVLTF
few,TRBD1,TRBV28,TRBJ1-3,TGTGCCAGCAGTTTAACTTTGGTACAGGGGGCTGGAAACACCATATATTTT,CASSLTLVQGAGNTIYF
few,NA,TRBV2,TRBJ1-4,TGTGCCAGCACGTGGGCGACTAATGAAAAACTGTTTTTT,CASTWATNEKLFF
NA,NA,TRBV5-1,TRBJ1-1,TGCGCCAGCAGCTTGGGTAGGGGAATGAACACTGAAGCTTTCTTT,CASSLGRGMNTEAFF
NA,TRBD1,TRBV7-6,TRBJ2-2,TGTGCCAGCAGCTTAGCGGAGGACAGGGACACCGGGGAGCTGTTTTTT,CASSLAEDRDTGELFF
NA,TRBD2,TRBV28,TRBJ2-3,TGTGCCAGCAGTTTATCTCAGCGGGGGATCTCAGATACGCAGTATTTT,CASSLSQRGISDTQYF
NA,TRBD1,TRBV12-3/TRBV12-4,TRBJ1-1,TGTGCCAGCAGGGGACAGGGGGACATGGAAGCTTTCTTT,CASRGQGDMEAFF
NA,NA,TRBV3-1/TRBV3-2,TRBJ2-2,TGTGCCAGCAGCCAGCATCAGGTTGCAGAGCTGTTTTTT,CASSQHQVAELFF
few,NA,TRBV5-1,TRBJ1-2,TGCGCCAGCAGCTTGGATCCGGGAAGAACAAACTATGGCTACACCTTC,CASSLDPGRTNYGYTF
NA,NA,TRBV19,TRBJ1-4,TGTGCCAGTAGTCTCTCGGAGTCAACTAATGAAAAACTGTTTTTT,CASSLSESTNEKLFF
NA,NA,TRBV3-1/TRBV3-2,TRBJ1-6,TGTGCCAGCAGCCATAGCAGTTCGGGTTACTATAATTCACCCCTCCACTTT,CASSHSSSGYYNSPLHF
NA,NA,TRBV7-8,TRBJ1-2,TGTGCCAGCAGCTTACTAGGAGAGGGAACTAACTATGGCTACACCTTC,CASSLLGEGTNYGYTF
NA,TRBD2,TRBV5-6,TRBJ2-1,TGTGCCAGCAGCCTCTTGAGCGGGGGCCATAATGAGCAGTTCTTC,CASSLLSGGHNEQFF